These T cell receptor beta chains were read from a single sample in a study of blood T cell repertoires in COVID-19. Repertoires were generated with immunoSEQ multiplex PCR, while TCRdb's copy carries only in-frame clones and drops some. The sample has roughly 46,000 clones; around 86% are singletons. Specimen: peripheral blood. Every receptor here comes from a man in his sixties with active COVID-19. The CDR3 runs from the conserved cysteine through the conserved F or W. Fields, in order: V gene, D gene, clone size, J gene, CDR3 DNA, CDR3 protein. A D gene is named only where the DNA matches it firmly. A row's size may be missing; if present it is once, few, many or a size class.

v_gene: TRBV6-5
d_gene: TRBD1
abundance: few
j_gene: TRBJ1-1
CDR3nt: TGTGCCAGCCGGGACAGGGCCGGAATGAACACTGAAGCTTTCTTT
CDR3aa: CASRDRAGMNTEAFF

v_gene: TRBV5-1
d_gene: TRBD2
abundance: .
j_gene: TRBJ2-7
CDR3nt: TGCGCCAGCAGCTTGGAGCTAGCGGTCTACGAGCAGTACTTC
CDR3aa: CASSLELAVYEQYF

v_gene: TRBV27
d_gene: .
abundance: few
j_gene: TRBJ1-1
CDR3nt: TGTGCCAGCAGTTTATACGGGGAATTGGAAGCTTTCTTT
CDR3aa: CASSLYGELEAFF

v_gene: TRBV9
d_gene: .
abundance: .
j_gene: TRBJ1-2
CDR3nt: TGTGCCAGCGGCCGGGAAAGGGTAAATGGCTACACCTTC
CDR3aa: CASGRERVNGYTF

v_gene: TRBV28
d_gene: .
abundance: .
j_gene: TRBJ1-2
CDR3nt: TGTGCCAGCAGTTTGCACCAGGGTGGTGGCTACACCTTC
CDR3aa: CASSLHQGGGYTF

v_gene: TRBV2
d_gene: TRBD1
abundance: .
j_gene: TRBJ1-2
CDR3nt: TGTGCCAGCAGGAAAGACAGGGCCCCGGACTATGGCTACACCTTC
CDR3aa: CASRKDRAPDYGYTF

v_gene: TRBV10-3
d_gene: .
abundance: .
j_gene: TRBJ1-5
CDR3nt: TGTGCCATCGCCGACGGGGGGGGCAATCAGCCCCAGCATTTT
CDR3aa: CAIADGGGNQPQHF

v_gene: TRBV2
d_gene: .
abundance: .
j_gene: TRBJ2-7
CDR3nt: TGTGCCAGCATGGAGAGCTCCTACGAGCAGTACTTC
CDR3aa: CASMESSYEQYF

v_gene: TRBV4-1
d_gene: TRBD1
abundance: .
j_gene: TRBJ1-1
CDR3nt: TGCGCCAGCAGCCAAGATAGTTATAGGGGGCGCAGGACTGAAGCTTTCTTT
CDR3aa: CASSQDSYRGRRTEAFF

v_gene: TRBV28
d_gene: .
abundance: .
j_gene: TRBJ1-1
CDR3nt: TGTGCCAGCAGTTTATCTGCGCCGGCAGGAGACTTTGCGGGAGCTTTCTTT
CDR3aa: CASSLSAPAGDFAGAFF

v_gene: TRBV18
d_gene: TRBD2
abundance: .
j_gene: TRBJ2-7
CDR3nt: TGTGCCAGCTCACCGTGGACTAGCGGGAGAGGCGAGCAGTACTTC
CDR3aa: CASSPWTSGRGEQYF

v_gene: TRBV7-8
d_gene: .
abundance: .
j_gene: TRBJ2-7
CDR3nt: TGTGCCAGCAGCTTAGCGGGAGCGGCCCACGAGCAGTACTTC
CDR3aa: CASSLAGAAHEQYF

v_gene: TRBV7-7
d_gene: TRBD2
abundance: .
j_gene: TRBJ2-5
CDR3nt: TGTGCTAGCAGCGTTAGCGGGACCCGACTAGAGACCCAGTACTTC
CDR3aa: CASSVSGTRLETQYF

v_gene: TRBV5-6
d_gene: TRBD2
abundance: .
j_gene: TRBJ2-3
CDR3nt: TGTGCCAGCAGCTTGGTATTTAGCGGGAGTCAGTATTTT
CDR3aa: CASSLVFSGSQYF

v_gene: TRBV6-1
d_gene: .
abundance: .
j_gene: TRBJ1-2
CDR3nt: TGTGCCAGCAGTGAAATCAGGGGAGGCTACACCTTC
CDR3aa: CASSEIRGGYTF

v_gene: TRBV6-5
d_gene: TRBD2
abundance: .
j_gene: TRBJ2-7
CDR3nt: TGTGCCAGCCGGGGCCAGCGGGGGTCCTACGAGCAGTACTTC
CDR3aa: CASRGQRGSYEQYF

v_gene: TRBV11-1
d_gene: .
abundance: .
j_gene: TRBJ1-2
CDR3nt: TGTGCCAGCAGCTCTGACAGGATGCTGTATGGCTACACCTTC
CDR3aa: CASSSDRMLYGYTF

v_gene: TRBV19
d_gene: .
abundance: .
j_gene: TRBJ2-1
CDR3nt: TGTGCCAGTAGTATGGCGGGATGGGGAAACAATGAGCAGTTCTTC
CDR3aa: CASSMAGWGNNEQFF

v_gene: TRBV5-4
d_gene: .
abundance: .
j_gene: TRBJ1-2
CDR3nt: TGTGCCAGCAGCTTAGAGGGGGAGAACTATGGCTACACCTTC
CDR3aa: CASSLEGENYGYTF

v_gene: TRBV28
d_gene: TRBD2
abundance: .
j_gene: TRBJ2-1
CDR3nt: TGTGCCAGCAGTTCCGGGACTAGCGGGAGGTACAATGAGCAGTTCTTC
CDR3aa: CASSSGTSGRYNEQFF

v_gene: TRBV5-4
d_gene: .
abundance: .
j_gene: TRBJ2-3
CDR3nt: TGTGCCAGCAGCTTGGATTTCCTCCCGGATACGCAGTATTTT
CDR3aa: CASSLDFLPDTQYF

v_gene: TRBV9
d_gene: TRBD2
abundance: .
j_gene: TRBJ2-5
CDR3nt: TGTGCCAGCAGCGCGAATCCCACCCTAGCGGGGGGAGGAGAGACCCAGTACTTC
CDR3aa: CASSANPTLAGGGETQYF

v_gene: TRBV7-9
d_gene: .
abundance: .
j_gene: TRBJ2-1
CDR3nt: TGTGCCAGCAGCTCCGAGCCCAGGTCCCTCCTCAATGAGCAGTTCTTC
CDR3aa: CASSSEPRSLLNEQFF

v_gene: TRBV30
d_gene: .
abundance: .
j_gene: TRBJ1-1
CDR3nt: TGTGCCTGGACCCTTACAGGGAACACTGAAGCTTTCTTT
CDR3aa: CAWTLTGNTEAFF

v_gene: TRBV2
d_gene: .
abundance: .
j_gene: TRBJ2-6
CDR3nt: TGTGCCAGCAAGGAATACAGAAGCTCTGGGGCCAACGTCCTGACTTTC
CDR3aa: CASKEYRSSGANVLTF

v_gene: TRBV3-1/TRBV3-2
d_gene: .
abundance: .
j_gene: TRBJ1-4
CDR3nt: TGTGCCAGCAGCCAAGTAAATCGGGGGTGGGTTGATGAAAAACTGTTTTTT
CDR3aa: CASSQVNRGWVDEKLFF